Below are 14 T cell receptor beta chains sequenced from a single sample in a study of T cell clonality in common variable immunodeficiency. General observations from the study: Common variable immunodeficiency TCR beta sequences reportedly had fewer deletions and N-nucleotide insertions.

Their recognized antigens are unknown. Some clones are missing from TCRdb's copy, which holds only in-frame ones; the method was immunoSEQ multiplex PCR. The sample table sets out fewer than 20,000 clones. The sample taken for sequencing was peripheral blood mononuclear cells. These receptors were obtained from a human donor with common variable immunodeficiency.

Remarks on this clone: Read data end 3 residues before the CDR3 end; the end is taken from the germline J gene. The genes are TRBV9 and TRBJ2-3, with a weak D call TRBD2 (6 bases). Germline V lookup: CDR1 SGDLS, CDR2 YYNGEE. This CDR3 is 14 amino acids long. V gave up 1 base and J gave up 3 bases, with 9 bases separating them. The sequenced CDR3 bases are TGTGCCAGCAGCGTAAATAGCGGAACAGATACG. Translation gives CASSVNSGTDT. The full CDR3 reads CASSVNSGTDTQYF. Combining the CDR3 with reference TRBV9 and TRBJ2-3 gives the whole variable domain DSGVTQTPKHLITATGQRVTLRCSPRSGDLSVYWYQQSLDQGLQFLIQYYNGEERAKGNILERFSAQQFPDLHSELNLSSLELGDSALYFCASSVNSGTDTQYFGPGTRLTVL.

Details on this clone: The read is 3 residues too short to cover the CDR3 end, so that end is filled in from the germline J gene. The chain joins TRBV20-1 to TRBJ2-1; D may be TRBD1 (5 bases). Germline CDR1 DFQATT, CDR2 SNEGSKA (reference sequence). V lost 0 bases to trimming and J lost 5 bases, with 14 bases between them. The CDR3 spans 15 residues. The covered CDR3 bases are TGCAGTGCTAGAGATCAGAGGACATCGGACAATGAG. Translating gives CSARDQRTSDNE. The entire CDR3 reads CSARDQRTSDNEQFF.

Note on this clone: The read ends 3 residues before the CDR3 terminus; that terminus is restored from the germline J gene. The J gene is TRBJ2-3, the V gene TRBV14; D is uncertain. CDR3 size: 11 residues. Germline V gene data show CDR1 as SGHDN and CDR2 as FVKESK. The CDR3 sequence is CASSHTGPQYF. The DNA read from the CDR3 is TGTGCCAGCAGCCACACTGGGCCG.

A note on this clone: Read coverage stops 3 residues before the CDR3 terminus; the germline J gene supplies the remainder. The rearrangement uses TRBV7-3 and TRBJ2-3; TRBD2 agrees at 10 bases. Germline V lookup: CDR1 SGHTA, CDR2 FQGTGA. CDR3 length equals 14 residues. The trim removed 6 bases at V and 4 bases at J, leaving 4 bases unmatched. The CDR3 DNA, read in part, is TGTGCCAGCAGGGAGCGGGGGGGATCAGATACG. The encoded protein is CASRERGGSDT. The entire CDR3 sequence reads CASRERGGSDTQYF.

CDR3 amino acids: CASSLLWAGGGVDTQYF. Incomplete CDR3 DNA: TGTGCCAGCAGCTTACTATGGGCGGGGGGCGGAGTAGATACG. The rearrangement uses TRBV13 and TRBJ2-3; 8 bases agree with TRBD2. The read is 3 residues too short to cover the CDR3 end, so that end is filled in from the germline J gene. Per germline, CDR1 PRHDT and CDR2 FYEKMQ (reference sequence). Trimming took 2 bases from V and 5 from J; bases not matched to a gene: 12. CDR3 length: 17 residues.

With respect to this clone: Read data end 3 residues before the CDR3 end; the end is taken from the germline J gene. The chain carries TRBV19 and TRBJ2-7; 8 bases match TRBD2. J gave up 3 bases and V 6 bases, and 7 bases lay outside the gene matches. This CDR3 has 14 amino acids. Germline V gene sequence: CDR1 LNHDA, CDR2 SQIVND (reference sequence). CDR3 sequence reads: CASSGGDKVYEQYF. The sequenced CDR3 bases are TGTGCCAGTAGCGGGGGGGACAAAGTCTACGAG.

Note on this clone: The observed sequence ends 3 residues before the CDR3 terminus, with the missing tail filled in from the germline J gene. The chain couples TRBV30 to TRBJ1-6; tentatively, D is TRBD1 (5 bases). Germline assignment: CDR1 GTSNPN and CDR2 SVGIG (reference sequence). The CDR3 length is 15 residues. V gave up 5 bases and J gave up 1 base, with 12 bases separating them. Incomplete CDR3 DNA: TGTGCCTGGGGTACGAGGGGTTCCTATAATTCACCC. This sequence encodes CAWGTRGSYNSP. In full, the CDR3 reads CAWGTRGSYNSPLHF.

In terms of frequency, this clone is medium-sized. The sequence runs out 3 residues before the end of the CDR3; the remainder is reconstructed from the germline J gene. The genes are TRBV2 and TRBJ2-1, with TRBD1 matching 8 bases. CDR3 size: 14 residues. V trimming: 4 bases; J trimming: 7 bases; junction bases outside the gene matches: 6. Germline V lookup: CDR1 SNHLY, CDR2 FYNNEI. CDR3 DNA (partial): TGTGCCAGCAGTGGGACAGGGTTAGGGAATGAG. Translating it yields CASSGTGLGNE. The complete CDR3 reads CASSGTGLGNEQFF. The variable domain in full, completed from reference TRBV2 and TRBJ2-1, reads EPEVTQTPSHQVTQMGQEVILRCVPISNHLYFYWYRQILGQKVEFLVSFYNNEISEKSEIFDDQFSVERPDGSNFTLKIRSTKLEDSAMYFCASSGTGLGNEQFFGPGTRLTVL.

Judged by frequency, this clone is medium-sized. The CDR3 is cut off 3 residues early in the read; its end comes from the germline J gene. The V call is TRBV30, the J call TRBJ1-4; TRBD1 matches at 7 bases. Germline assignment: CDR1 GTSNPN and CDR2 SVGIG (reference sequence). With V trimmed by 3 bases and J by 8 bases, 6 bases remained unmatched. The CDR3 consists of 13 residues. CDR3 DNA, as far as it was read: TGTGCCTGGAGAGAAGGGACAGAAGAAAAA. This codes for CAWREGTEEK. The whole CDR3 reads CAWREGTEEKLFF.

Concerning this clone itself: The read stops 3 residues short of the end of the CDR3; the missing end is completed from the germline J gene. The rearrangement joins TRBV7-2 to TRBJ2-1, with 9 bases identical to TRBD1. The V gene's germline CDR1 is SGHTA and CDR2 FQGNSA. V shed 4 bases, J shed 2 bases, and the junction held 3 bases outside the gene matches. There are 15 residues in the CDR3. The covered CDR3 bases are TGTGCCAGCAGCTCCAGACAGGGGGCCTACAATGAG. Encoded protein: CASSSRQGAYNE. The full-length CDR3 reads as CASSSRQGAYNEQFF.

The covered CDR3 bases are TGTGCCAGCAGTACCCCGGGACTGATCTACGAG. This encodes CASSTPGLIYE. The whole CDR3 region reads CASSTPGLIYEQYF. The J gene is TRBJ2-7, the V gene TRBV2; D is possibly TRBD2 (6 bases). Read data end 3 residues before the CDR3 end; the end is taken from the germline J gene. This CDR3 is 14 amino acids long. The V end was cut by 5 bases, the J end by 3 bases, with 14 bases between. The germline CDR1 and CDR2 sequences are SNHLY and FYNNEI.

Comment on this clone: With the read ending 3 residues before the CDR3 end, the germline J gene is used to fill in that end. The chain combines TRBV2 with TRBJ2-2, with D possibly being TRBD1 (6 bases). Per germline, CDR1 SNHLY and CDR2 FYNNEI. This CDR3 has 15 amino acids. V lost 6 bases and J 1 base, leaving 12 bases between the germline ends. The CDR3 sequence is CASRGDTRNTGELFF. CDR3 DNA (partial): TGTGCCAGCAGGGGGGACACAAGGAACACCGGGGAG.

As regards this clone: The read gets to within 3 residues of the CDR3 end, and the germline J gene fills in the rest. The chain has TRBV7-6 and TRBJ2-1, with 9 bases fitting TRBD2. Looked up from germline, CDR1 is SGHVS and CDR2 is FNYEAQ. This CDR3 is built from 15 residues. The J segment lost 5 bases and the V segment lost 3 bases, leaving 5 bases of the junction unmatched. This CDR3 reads CASSFRLAANNEQFF. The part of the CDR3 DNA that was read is TGTGCCAGCAGCTTCCGACTAGCGGCTAACAATGAG.

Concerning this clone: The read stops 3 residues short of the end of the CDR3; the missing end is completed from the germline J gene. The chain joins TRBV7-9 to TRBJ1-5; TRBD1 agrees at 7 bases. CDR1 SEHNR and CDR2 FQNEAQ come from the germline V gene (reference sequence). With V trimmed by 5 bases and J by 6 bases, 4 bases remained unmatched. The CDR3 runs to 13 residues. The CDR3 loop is CASSANRGQPQHF. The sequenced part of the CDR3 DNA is TGTGCCAGCAGCGCCAACAGGGGTCAGCCC. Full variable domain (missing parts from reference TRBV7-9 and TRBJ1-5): DTGVSQNPRHKITKRGQNVTFRCDPISEHNRLYWYRQTLGQGPEFLTYFQNEAQLEKSRLLSDRFSAERPKGSFSTLEIQRTEQGDSAMYLCASSANRGQPQHFGDGTRLSIL.